This T cell receptor beta chain was sequenced in a study of long-term antiretroviral therapy in people with HIV. Study overall: Collection of the earliest samples took place about a decade ahead of the 2015 immediate-ART recommendation. Study-wide results and caveats: Patients on ART gained diversity, which nonetheless stayed below transplant donor controls. Clones that had undergone expansion before ART prevailed in the repertoire throughout all time points. Repertoires with HIV possessed tighter CDR3 length spans than those of controls.

For this clone: No antigen is known for it.

Between the trimmed V and J ends, which lost 3 bases and 4 bases, there was a span of 23 bases. The CDR3 covers 17 residues. CDR1 SQVTM and CDR2 ANQGSEA come from the germline V gene. Survey-level resolution applied to immunoSEQ assay v3.0. This table comes from immunoSEQ multiplex PCR, and its TCRdb copy is limited to in-frame clones, with some not included. The sample has about 21,000 clones; around 87% are singletons. The specimen was unsorted PBMCs, collected 0.2 years before starting antiretroviral therapy. The chain joins TRBV29-1 to TRBJ2-3, with D uncertain. This sequence originates from a man aged 18 to 29 with HIV. Here the CDR3 reads CSVEGRRQHRNPDTQYF. The DNA for the CDR3 is TGCAGCGTTGAGGGTAGACGGCAGCACCGAAACCCAGATACGCAGTATTTT.